The entry below gives a single T cell receptor (beta chain) sequence along with its context. The data were taken from a study of blood T cell repertoires in COVID-19. Study-wide background: Samples taken during acute and convalescent COVID-19 were collected in the United States, Italy and Spain.

The authors' processing: Counts of nucleated cells, estimated from reference gene primer amplification, were obtained. This table comes from immunoSEQ multiplex PCR, and its TCRdb copy is limited to in-frame clones, with some not included. Clonal size and the V and J genes are those of that table, whereas D and trimming came from the DNA. Here the sample spans 200,000 to 300,000 clones, nearly 90% being singletons. The cohort comprised adults aged about 18 to 100 years residing in about two dozen US areas. This CDR3 comprises 18 residues. With V trimmed by 3 bases and J by 0 bases, 10 bases remained unmatched. The germline gives CDR1 LGHDT, CDR2 YNNKEL (reference sequence).

The V and J genes are TRBV3-1 (or the pseudogene TRBV3-2) and TRBJ2-3, with TRBD2 matching over 9 bases. The receptor was isolated from a woman between 25 and 40 years old with acute COVID-19. Sequencing was performed on PBMCs or T cells enriched from blood (not recorded which). The CDR3 DNA reads as TGTGCCAGCAGCCACGCTTTTCCTAGCGGGGCTAGCACAGATACGCAGTATTTT. Translating gives CASSHAFPSGASTDTQYF.